This T cell receptor (beta chain) came from a study of T cell responses to AZD1222 COVID-19 vaccine. General observations from the study: A mostly white British donor set with more females was recruited, and clonal diversity was possibly underestimated.

To note about this clone: Its antigen is undetermined.

Using immunoSEQ multiplex PCR, the repertoire was profiled, and TCRdb retains in-frame clones only, with some absent. The table lists 200,000 to 250,000 clones, more than 85% of them singletons, with less than 1.2% in the top ten. Germline V gene lookup returns CDR1 LNHNV and CDR2 YYDKDF (reference sequence). V lost 1 base and J lost 6; bases outside the gene matches: 7. This CDR3 spans 17 amino acids. The chain employs TRBV15 and TRBJ2-2; 11 bases agree with TRBD2. This TCR derives from an adult in good health. The source material was peripheral blood, sampled on day 0 of MenACWY control vaccination. The CDR3 is CATSRGSGGAGAGELFF. In DNA form, the CDR3 reads TGTGCCACCAGCAGAGGTAGCGGGGGGGCCGGAGCCGGGGAGCTGTTTTTT.